Listed here are 5 T cell receptor beta chains from one sample, sequenced in a study of OX40 agonist ivuxolimab in advanced cancers. TCRdb keeps only in-frame clones here, not all; method: immunoSEQ multiplex PCR. The sample carries 75,000 to 80,000 clones, 80% to 90% recorded once. The starting material was CD4+ or CD8+ T cells sorted from blood, obtained in a trial of the OX40 agonist ivuxolimab. These receptors were obtained from an adult with an advanced solid tumor such as melanoma, head and neck, liver or kidney cancer.

On this clone: At one boundary the junction diverges from the germline segment, which might be a read error. This sample includes further DNA sequences coding for the same CDR3. This chain joins TRBV6-1 and TRBJ2-6, with 8 bases fitting TRBD2. CDR3 length: 14 residues. Looked up from germline, CDR1 is MNHNS and CDR2 is SASEGT. The CDR3 region is CASGRGSGANVLTF. CDR3 in DNA: TGCGCCAGCGGGAGAGGCTCTGGGGCCAACGTCCTGACTTTC.

V is TRBV28 and J is TRBJ1-5, with D possibly matching TRBD1 (5 bases). Trimming took off 4 bases at V and 9 bases at J, with 10 bases between the two ends. Germline CDR1 and CDR2: MDHEN and SYDVKM. This CDR3 is built from 12 residues. The chain's CDR3 is CASSSGDGPQHF. The CDR3 region has the DNA TGTGCCAGCAGTTCGGGGGATGGGCCCCAGCATTTT.

The chain combines TRBV7-8 with TRBJ2-5; 9 bases fit TRBD1. The CDR3 totals 14 residues. V shed 5 bases and J 1 base; nucleotides not matched to a gene: 2. CDR1 and CDR2 from the germline V gene are SGHVS and FQNEAQ. The CDR3 sequence is CASSRDRAQETQYF. CDR3 sequence (DNA): TGTGCCAGCAGCCGGGACAGGGCCCAAGAGACCCAGTACTTC.

The chain combines TRBV5-4 with TRBJ2-2; D ambiguous. The V end lost 2 bases, the J end lost 8 bases, and 10 bases lay between the germline ends. The germline gives CDR1 SGHNT, CDR2 YYREEE (reference sequence). The CDR3 sequence is 13 residues long. CDR3 sequence reads: CASSFSWDGELFF. CDR3 nucleotides: TGTGCCAGCAGCTTTTCTTGGGATGGGGAGCTGTTTTTT.

The chain links TRBV11-2 to TRBJ1-1; a possible D gene is TRBD1 (5 bases). Germline CDR1 reads SGHAT; CDR2 reads FQNNGV. V was trimmed by 1 base and J by 11 bases, leaving 29 bases between them. The CDR3 consists of 18 residues. The CDR3 here is CASSLGLRSISGGAGAFF. In DNA form, the CDR3 reads TGTGCCAGCAGCTTAGGCCTCCGGAGCATAAGTGGTGGGGCGGGGGCTTTCTTT. The complete variable domain, with remaining parts taken from reference TRBV11-2 and TRBJ1-1, reads EAGVAQSPRYKIIEKRQSVAFWCNPISGHATLYWYQQILGQGPKLLIQFQNNGVVDDSQLPKDRFSAERLKGVDSTLKIQPAKLEDSAVYLCASSLGLRSISGGAGAFFGQGTRLTVV.